This entry lists 11 T cell receptor beta chains sequenced from one sample in a study of control samples from healthy donors and cancer patients. The protocol was immunoSEQ multiplex PCR, while the TCRdb copy is restricted to in-frame clones and leaves out a portion. The sample holds roughly 200,000 clones. The sequencing input was blood. The receptors derive from a woman aged 30 to 39 in good health.

The chain joins TRBV27 to TRBJ2-4; D could derive from TRBD1 or TRBD2 (6 bases each). This CDR3 has 16 amino acids. The germline gives CDR1 MNHEY, CDR2 SMNVEV (reference sequence). V shed 8 bases and J shed 1 base, with 18 bases lying between them. The CDR3 region is CASQDLGGGAKNIQYF. The CDR3 region has the DNA TGTGCCAGCCAGGACCTGGGGGGCGGGGCCAAAAACATTCAGTACTTC.

Concerning this clone itself: One end of the junction is discordant with germline, which a read error may explain. The chain has TRBV6-2 or TRBV6-3 and TRBJ1-1; no firm D call. CDR1 and CDR2 from the germline V gene are MNHEY and SVGEGT. This CDR3 spans 13 amino acids. The CDR3: CASSYSTGGRVVF. The CDR3 nucleotides read TGTGCCAGCAGTTACTCGACGGGCGGGCGGGTTGTCTTT.

The chain couples TRBV28 to TRBJ2-3, with 8 bases that match TRBD1. The CDR3 contains 16 residues. V shed 8 bases, J shed 1 base, and the junction held 11 bases outside the gene matches. Germline CDR1 reads MDHEN; CDR2 reads SYDVKM. The CDR3 nucleotides are TGTGCCAGCGCTCATGTAACGGGACAGGGCACAGATACGCAGTATTTT. It yields the protein CASAHVTGQGTDTQYF. Drawing the rest from reference TRBV28 and TRBJ2-3, the complete variable domain is DVKVTQSSRYLVKRTGEKVFLECVQDMDHENMFWYRQDPGLGLRLIYFSYDVKMKEKGDIPEGYSVSREKKERFSLILESASTNQTSMYLCASAHVTGQGTDTQYFGPGTRLTVL.

The V gene is TRBV27, the J gene TRBJ1-2, with D possibly TRBD1 on 6 matching bases. Trimming removed 0 bases at V and 4 bases at J, with 18 bases between. CDR1 and CDR2 (germline): MNHEY, SMNVEV (reference sequence). The CDR3 has 17 amino acids. The CDR3 DNA is TGTGCCAGCAGTTTATCCCTCTCCGGGACAATAACCTATGGCTACACCTTC. Translation gives CASSLSLSGTITYGYTF.

The chain is built from TRBV12-5 and TRBJ1-1; possibly TRBD1 for D (6 bases). Germline values: CDR1 LGHNT, CDR2 FRNRAP. The CDR3 covers 17 residues. V lost 0 bases to trimming and J lost 0 bases, with 14 bases between them. The CDR3 region has the DNA TGTGCTAGTGGTTTGGTAGGGGCAGGGGTCATGAACACTGAAGCTTTCTTT. Encoded protein: CASGLVGAGVMNTEAFF.

The chain has TRBV28 and TRBJ1-2; D remains unclear. Germline values: CDR1 MDHEN, CDR2 SYDVKM. V shed 3 bases and J shed 2 bases, with 7 bases lying between them. This CDR3 comprises 13 residues. CDR3 loop: CASSFYGNYGYTF. The CDR3 DNA is TGTGCCAGCAGTTTTTACGGGAACTATGGCTACACCTTC.

The chain joins TRBV19 to TRBJ2-1; D possibly matches TRBD1 or TRBD2 (5 bases each). The CDR3 has 12 residues. Germline V CDR1 and CDR2: LNHDA, SQIVND (reference sequence). The germline V and J ends were trimmed by 3 bases and 7 bases, with 7 bases remaining between them. This CDR3 reads CASSIGGNEQFF. The CDR3 DNA sequence: TGTGCCAGTAGTATTGGGGGTAATGAGCAGTTCTTC.

V usage is TRBV6-2 or TRBV6-3 and J usage is TRBJ1-5, with TRBD1 as a possible D gene (6 bases). V lost 5 bases, J lost 5 bases, and 10 bases lay in between. Germline V gene sequence: CDR1 MNHEY, CDR2 SVGEGT. The CDR3 covers 13 residues. For the CDR3, the DNA is TGTGCCAGCAGTACAGGGCGTTATCAGCCCCAGCATTTT. Its translation: CASSTGRYQPQHF.

The CDR3 loop reads CASSKARTGLGETQYF. CDR3 DNA: TGTGCCAGCAGCAAAGCTAGGACAGGGCTCGGAGAGACCCAGTACTTC. The rearrangement uses TRBV21-1 and TRBJ2-5; the table calls TRBD1, which could not be checked here. TRBV21-1 is a pseudogene. The CDR3 runs 16 residues.

This chain uses TRBV21-1 with TRBJ1-5; TRBD1 is taken as the D call from the table, unchecked against the DNA. TRBV21-1 is assigned pseudogene status. The CDR3 is 20 residues long. CDR3 DNA: TGTGCCAGCAGCAAAGGGGGGGACAGGTGTAAGAGATATAGCAATCAGCCCCAGCATTTT. It codes for CASSKGGDRCKRYSNQPQHF.

This chain links TRBV11-2 with TRBJ1-1; 8 positions agree with TRBD1. Germline CDR1 reads SGHAT; CDR2 reads FQNNGV. The CDR3 is made up of 15 amino acids. J gave up 1 base and V 5 bases, and 6 bases lay outside the gene matches. The CDR3 coding sequence is TGTGCCAGCAGCCTACGGACAGGGAGGAACACTGAAGCTTTCTTT. It is translated as CASSLRTGRNTEAFF.